Each of the 21 T cell receptor beta chains below was sequenced from the same sample in a study of blood T cell dynamics during melanoma immunotherapy (dated by TCRdb to between 2020 and 2021). Library prep was done by the immunoSEQ multiplex PCR assay. The table was pulled from immuneACCESS by TCRdb, which kept in-frame rearrangements only. Such tables lose some clones; where checked, under half of the loss comes from unresolved V genes, and the rest has no known cause. The sample includes 10,000 to 13,000 clones, with 70% to 90% observed a single time. 6% to 7% of the sample goes to the ten largest clones. Sample time point, as interpreted from the label and publication: week 3, after first cycle of checkpoint inhibitor. Here the sequenced sample was blood, taken from a patient treated with checkpoint blockade. The receptors shown here come from a human donor with melanoma.

This chain joins TRBV7-2 and TRBJ2-5, with TRBD1 identical over 8 bases. J gave up 1 base and V 2 bases, and 3 bases lay outside the gene matches. In germline, CDR1 is SGHTA, CDR2 FQGNSA. The CDR3 sequence is 15 residues long. CDR3 coding DNA: TGTGCCAGCAGCTTACCGGGACAGGCCCAAGAGACCCAGTACTTC. Translating gives CASSLPGQAQETQYF.

The V gene is TRBV10-3, the J gene TRBJ2-1, with TRBD2 matching 7 bases. The length of the CDR3 is 14 residues. CDR1 is ENHRY, CDR2 SYGVKD, per germline. V dropped 6 bases and J dropped 5; count of bases not matched to a gene: 7. CDR3 nucleotides: TGTGCCATCAGGGGGGGGACTGACAACAATGAGCAGTTCTTC. Protein: CAIRGGTDNNEQFF.

The V and J genes are TRBV10-3 and TRBJ2-7; no clear D gene. The germline gives CDR1 ENHRY, CDR2 SYGVKD. The V gene lost 3 bases and the J gene lost 1 base, with 4 bases spanning the gap. CDR3 length: 12 residues. As DNA, the CDR3 is TGTGCCATCAGTGACAGGTCCTACGAGCAGTACTTC. Translating it yields CAISDRSYEQYF.

The chain has TRBV6-5 and TRBJ1-1, with D possibly being TRBD1 (5 bases). V lost 6 bases to trimming and J lost 6 bases, with 20 bases between them. Per the germline V gene, CDR1 is MNHEY and CDR2 is SVGAGI. The CDR3 length is 15 residues. The CDR3: CASRPNYATEAEAFF. Written as DNA, the CDR3 is TGTGCCAGCAGACCTAATTACGCGACAGAGGCTGAAGCTTTCTTT.

The chain joins TRBV6-5 to TRBJ1-1; D might be TRBD1 (6 bases). The V end was cut by 2 bases, the J end by 1 base, with 8 bases between. The CDR3 is 14 amino acids. CDR1 and CDR2 (germline): MNHEY, SVGAGI. CDR3 loop: CASSYDRRNTEAFF. DNA for the CDR3: TGTGCCAGCAGTTACGACAGGCGGAACACTGAAGCTTTCTTT.

The rearrangement links TRBV2 to TRBJ2-6; D not resolved. V lost 3 bases, J lost 4 bases, and 13 bases lay in between. The germline V gene encodes CDR1 SNHLY and CDR2 FYNNEI. The length of the CDR3 is 16 residues. For the CDR3, the DNA is TGTGCCAGCAGTGATCCGAGACCGAGCGGGGCCAACGTCCTGACTTTC. Residues: CASSDPRPSGANVLTF.

V and J are TRBV30 and TRBJ1-3; D is unresolved. Germline V gene lookup returns CDR1 GTSNPN and CDR2 SVGIG (reference sequence). The CDR3 is made up of 14 amino acids. Trimming removed 3 bases at V and 4 bases at J, with 13 bases between. Here the CDR3 reads CAWSPNILGNTIYF. CDR3 nucleotide sequence: TGTGCCTGGAGCCCGAACATCCTGGGAAACACCATATATTTT.

The chain recombines TRBV5-1 with TRBJ1-4, with TRBD1 identical over 7 bases. Losses at the gene ends were 2 bases for V and 6 bases for J; bases not matched to a gene: 4. CDR3 size: 14 residues. Germline values: CDR1 SGHRS, CDR2 YFSETQ. Written as DNA, the CDR3 is TGCGCCAGCAGCTTTCAGGGGGGTGATGAAAAACTGTTTTTT. Translation gives CASSFQGGDEKLFF.

This CDR3 reads CASRASSGANVLTF. CDR3 coding DNA: TGTGCCAGTCGCGCCAGCTCTGGGGCCAACGTCCTGACTTTC. The genes are TRBV19 and TRBJ2-6; D call uncertain. The CDR3 length is 14 residues. Germline V gives CDR1 LNHDA, CDR2 SQIVND (reference sequence). Between the trimmed V and J ends, which lost 8 bases and 0 bases, there was a span of 8 bases.

The CDR3 loop is CSVERAPDTQYF. DNA for the CDR3: TGCAGCGTTGAAAGGGCCCCAGATACGCAGTATTTT. The chain couples TRBV29-1 to TRBJ2-3; no clear D. The CDR3 is 12 amino acids. Trimming cost V 2 bases and J 4 bases, with 7 bases left between them. CDR1 SQVTM and CDR2 ANQGSEA come from the germline V gene.

The rearrangement uses TRBV13 and TRBJ2-2; possibly TRBD2 for D (6 bases). There are 15 residues in the CDR3. The ends were cut back, 3 bases at V and 3 bases at J, with 11 bases in the middle. Per germline, CDR1 PRHDT and CDR2 FYEKMQ (reference sequence). This chain's CDR3 is CASSFPGLDTGELFF. CDR3 DNA sequence: TGTGCCAGCAGCTTTCCGGGACTCGACACCGGGGAGCTGTTTTTT.

The chain links TRBV10-3 to TRBJ2-1; D unclear. CDR3 length: 12 amino acids. Trimming removed 2 bases at V and 6 bases at J, with 5 bases between. Germline V gene lookup returns CDR1 ENHRY and CDR2 SYGVKD. CDR3 DNA: TGTGCCATCAGTGAGGGGTTCAATGAGCAGTTCTTC. It yields the protein CAISEGFNEQFF.

The rearrangement joins TRBV29-1 to TRBJ1-5, with D hard to call. CDR3 length equals 14 residues. The germline CDR1 and CDR2 sequences are SQVTM and ANQGSEA. V was trimmed by 4 bases and J by 1 base, leaving 11 bases between them. DNA for the CDR3: TGCAGCGTTGTGTGGGGTGGGAGCAATCAGCCCCAGCATTTT. This encodes CSVVWGGSNQPQHF.

This clone was counted between two and nine times. V usage is TRBV2 and J usage is TRBJ2-7; D might be TRBD1 (5 bases). V was cut by 4 bases and J by 3 bases, with 10 bases left in between. The germline gives CDR1 SNHLY, CDR2 FYNNEI. The CDR3 covers 13 residues. The DNA of the CDR3 is TGTGCCAGCAGTGGACAGAGAGGCTACGAGCAGTACTTC. The encoded protein is CASSGQRGYEQYF. The complete variable domain, with remaining parts taken from reference TRBV2 and TRBJ2-7, reads EPEVTQTPSHQVTQMGQEVILRCVPISNHLYFYWYRQILGQKVEFLVSFYNNEISEKSEIFDDQFSVERPDGSNFTLKIRSTKLEDSAMYFCASSGQRGYEQYFGPGTRLTVT.

The chain has TRBV29-1 and TRBJ1-2; D is unclear. V was cut by 3 bases and J by 7 bases, with 12 bases left in between. The CDR3 spans 12 residues. CDR1 and CDR2 (germline): SQVTM, ANQGSEA. CDR3 DNA sequence: TGCAGCGTTGACCAAGCCGGTGGTGGCTACACCTTC. Its translation is CSVDQAGGGYTF.

The chain has TRBV30 and TRBJ1-1; D is ambiguous. Germline CDR1 GTSNPN, CDR2 SVGIG (reference sequence). The CDR3 consists of 14 residues. The germline V and J ends were trimmed by 1 base and 10 bases, with 19 bases remaining between them. The CDR3 sequence is CAWSDSNGPRRAFF. The CDR3 DNA reads as TGTGCCTGGAGTGACTCGAACGGACCTCGACGAGCTTTCTTT.

The chain has TRBV30 and TRBJ1-3; D unresolved. The CDR3 has 15 residues. The germline gives CDR1 GTSNPN, CDR2 SVGIG (reference sequence). Trimming took 0 bases from V and 0 from J, leaving 9 bases between them. The CDR3 sequence is CAWSVGSISGNTIYF. Here the CDR3 DNA reads TGTGCCTGGAGTGTAGGCAGTATCTCTGGAAACACCATATATTTT. Looking up the rest from reference TRBV30 and TRBJ1-3 gives the full variable domain: SQTIHQWPATLVQPVGSPLSLECTVEGTSNPNLYWYRQAAGRGLQLLFYSVGIGQISSEVPQNLSASRPQDRQFILSSKKLLLSDSGFYLCAWSVGSISGNTIYFGEGSWLTVV.

This clone showed up just a few times. The chain has TRBV4-1 and TRBJ1-1; TRBD1 matches 9 bases. Germline-derived CDR1 and CDR2 are MGHRA and YSYEKL. The trim removed 1 base at V and 3 bases at J, leaving 6 bases unmatched. The CDR3 has 16 residues. For the CDR3, the DNA is TGCGCCAGCAGCCAAGGGACAGGGGAATTTTACACTGAAGCTTTCTTT. Encoded protein: CASSQGTGEFYTEAFF.

V usage is TRBV7-3 and J usage is TRBJ2-2; no clear D. Trimming pared 4 bases from V and 2 bases from J, leaving 5 bases between. Looked up from germline, CDR1 is SGHTA and CDR2 is FQGTGA. The CDR3 is 13 residues long. CDR3 amino acids: CASSSPNTGELFF. As DNA, the CDR3 is TGTGCCAGCAGCTCCCCCAACACCGGGGAGCTGTTTTTT. The complete variable domain, with remaining parts taken from reference TRBV7-3 and TRBJ2-2, reads GAGVSQTPSNKVTEKGKYVELRCDPISGHTALYWYRQSLGQGPEFLIYFQGTGAADDSGLPNDRFFAVRPEGSVSTLKIQRTERGDSAVYLCASSSPNTGELFFGEGSRLTVL.

The CDR3 sequence: CASSLEGSLGKNTGELFF. DNA of the CDR3: TGTGCCAGCAGCTTAGAAGGTTCGTTGGGAAAGAACACCGGGGAGCTGTTTTTT. The V and J genes are TRBV7-8 and TRBJ2-2; D ambiguous. The V gene's germline CDR1 is SGHVS and CDR2 FQNEAQ. V gave up 1 base and J gave up 1 base, with 16 bases separating them. This CDR3 is built from 18 residues.

The J gene is TRBJ1-6, the V gene TRBV9, with unresolved D. Germline V gene sequence: CDR1 SGDLS, CDR2 YYNGEE. This CDR3 contains 14 residues. V lost 7 bases and J 8 bases, leaving 16 bases between the germline ends. The CDR3, as DNA: TGTGCCAGCGGGGAGGCCCACGGGGATTCACCCCTCCACTTT. It encodes CASGEAHGDSPLHF.